This T cell receptor beta chain was identified during a study of post-analysis software for immune sequencing data. Background on the study: The disease courses covered relapsing-remitting, secondary progressive and progressive-relapsing multiple sclerosis.

The TCR beta cDNA libraries carried unique molecular identifiers. About 540,000 cDNA molecules were obtained from about 1 to 10 million T cells. Each CDR3 protein is one row after TCRdb ran MiXCR on the PCR reads. The sample holds around 710,000 distinct CDR3 sequences; around 46% are singletons and the top ten take 4.9%. Comments on this clonotype: Its specificity is unknown.

Regarding the study as a whole: Batch-matched samples strongly co-clustered by F measure. Patients with multiple sclerosis recorded significantly lower normalized Chao1 diversity than controls, the study found. In patients, about 5 TRBV segments were more frequent than in controls, with TRBV5-6, TRBV5-1 and TRBV20-1 among them.

Germline values: CDR1 SQVTM, CDR2 ANQGSEA. The CDR3 covers 11 residues. The specimen was blood. The TCR originated in a girl aged 10-17 years with multiple sclerosis. The chain employs TRBV29-1 and TRBJ2-7; D is uncertain. The DNA matches TRBJ2-5 better at its end, which makes the J call doubtful. The CDR3 loop is CSVLPGETQYF. The DNA of the CDR3 is TGCAGCGTTCTCCCGGGTGAGACCCAGTACTTC.